Reported below is one T cell receptor (beta chain). Its specificity is unknown. Generation of TCR beta libraries employed quantitative 5'-RACE incorporating molecular barcodes. TCRdb ran MiXCR on the 5' RACE reads and lists one entry per CDR3 protein. The repertoire holds approximately 540,000 distinct CDR3 sequences, with about 12% as singletons. The sample comes from a study of CD8 T cells in ankylosing spondylitis. The CDR3 is 15 amino acids. Trimming pared 1 base from V and 9 bases from J, leaving 13 bases between. Germline CDR1 reads MNHNS; CDR2 reads SASEGT. Findings and caveats of the study: As reported, disease-linked clones showed significant enrichment in matched ankylosing spondylitis synovial fluid. For ankylosing spondylitis blood, a TCR beta motif of about eight highly homologous variants appeared characteristic. As for the disease-linked clones, they showed a CD8+ phenotype and occurred at relatively low frequencies in peripheral blood. Both synovial fluid and blood in reactive arthritis had previously been reported to carry some motif variants.

This TCR derives from a male donor with ankylosing spondylitis. The specimen sequenced was blood, either unsorted or a sorted T cell fraction (not recorded which). The chain links TRBV6-1 to TRBJ1-6, with D possibly matching TRBD1 (6 bases). The CDR3: CASSEDTGLGSPLHF. The CDR3 nucleotides are TGTGCCAGCAGTGAAGATACAGGGTTGGGTTCACCCCTCCACTTT.